The sequence of this TCR beta chain was determined in a study of lymphopenia after photon versus proton radiotherapy. Points on this clone: Its antigen is unknown.

Findings and limits, study-wide: In patients who died, overall survival fell as post-nadir TCR diversity dropped more. Under photons, naive T cells and diversity fell while effector/memory populations rose.

V was cut by 5 bases and J by 6 bases, with 14 bases left in between. The V gene's germline CDR1 is SGDLS and CDR2 YYNGEE. The CDR3 is made up of 14 amino acids. The table came from immunoSEQ multiplex PCR; TCRdb's copy has only in-frame clones and leaves some out. The sample lists 160,000 or so clones; about 88% were seen once. The sequenced sample was peripheral blood, obtained from a patient treated with photon-based radiotherapy. V gene TRBV9 combines with J gene TRBJ2-2; D not certain. This clonotype was obtained from a middle-aged man with gastric cancer. The CDR3 here is CASRATSNSGELFF. In DNA, the CDR3 is TGTGCCAGCAGAGCCACTTCAAATTCCGGGGAGCTGTTTTTT.